Sequencing of this T cell receptor beta chain was carried out in a study of sequential checkpoint blockade in melanoma. This clone appeared a few times. Treatment here: randomized to nivolumab then ipilimumab (arm A) or the reverse (arm B). Libraries were prepared by immunoSEQ multiplex PCR; TCRdb keeps only in-frame clonotypes and omits some of them. The sample holds about 37,000 clones; roughly 32% are singletons and the top ten take 1.5% to 2%. J was trimmed by 5 bases and V by 3 bases; bases with no gene match: 7. From germline, CDR1 is MGHRA and CDR2 YSYEKL. This CDR3 region has 15 residues. This TCR was sampled from a human donor with melanoma. The V and J genes are TRBV4-1 and TRBJ2-3; 8 positions agree with TRBD2. The sequenced sample was tumor tissue (inferred from file names), obtained from a patient given nivolumab and ipilimumab in sequence. DNA for the CDR3: TGCGCCAGCAGCCACCGGGGGGGCTTTCAAGATACGCAGTATTTT. It is translated as CASSHRGGFQDTQYF.